The rows below give T cell receptor beta chains drawn from one sample of a study of blood T cell repertoires in COVID-19. The data were produced by immunoSEQ multiplex PCR, yet TCRdb's version contains in-frame clones alone and is incomplete. The table includes approximately 80,000 clones, around 88% detected once. Material for sequencing was peripheral blood. All receptors come from a man between 50 and 59 years old with active COVID-19. Each CDR3 is given with its conserved first and last residue. D genes are given only for firm matches. A row's size may be missing; if present it is once, few, many or a size class.

TRBJ1-6 TRBV2 . . TGTGCCAGCCCCATAACTCCACCCCTCCACTTT CASPITPPLHF
TRBJ2-7 TRBV19 TRBD1 . TGTGCCAGTAAGGGGACAGTTGCCTACGAGCAGTACTTC CASKGTVAYEQYF
TRBJ1-2 TRBV2 TRBD1 . TGTGCCAGCAGTCCGGAGACAGGGGGCGACTATGGCTACACCTTC CASSPETGGDYGYTF
TRBJ1-4 TRBV5-1 TRBD1 once TGCGCCAGCAGCGAGGCAAACAGGGGTGAAAAACTGTTTTTT CASSEANRGEKLFF
TRBJ2-5 TRBV4-3 . . TGCGCCAGCAGCCAAGGCAACCAGGGGACGGCGGGGGCCCAGTACTTC CASSQGNQGTAGAQYF
TRBJ2-2 TRBV6-5 TRBD1 . TGTGCCAGCAGCCGGGACAGGGGGCCCACCGGGGAGCTGTTTTTT CASSRDRGPTGELFF
TRBJ2-1 TRBV19 TRBD2 . TGTGCCAGTAGTCCGACTAGCGGGAGTTCCTACAATGAGCAGTTCTTC CASSPTSGSSYNEQFF
TRBJ1-2 TRBV9 . . TGTGCCAGCAGCCCCGAGCTCCTAGCTAGGGGCTACACCTTC CASSPELLARGYTF
TRBJ1-5 TRBV5-1 TRBD1 . TGCGCCAGCAGCTTGTTGGGACAGGACTATGCGAGCAATCAGCCCCAGCATTTT CASSLLGQDYASNQPQHF
TRBJ2-5 TRBV28 . . TGTGCCAGCAGTGCGGACAGACCCTTTGAGACCCAGTACTTC CASSADRPFETQYF
TRBJ2-5 TRBV4-3 TRBD2 . TGCGCCAGCAGCTTAGCCCTTAGGCTAGCGGGATCCCCCCAGTACTTC CASSLALRLAGSPQYF
TRBJ1-6 TRBV7-2 . . TGTGCCAGCAGCCCGCGACTGGAACGGAGGAATTCACCCCTCCACTTT CASSPRLERRNSPLHF
TRBJ2-1 TRBV5-1 TRBD2 . TGCGCCAGCAGCCTCCGAGGACTAGCGGGACCCACAGGAGATGAGCAGTTCTTC CASSLRGLAGPTGDEQFF
TRBJ2-3 TRBV3-1/TRBV3-2 TRBD2 . TGTGCCAGCAGGGCAGGGACTAGCAAGGATACGCAGTATTTT CASRAGTSKDTQYF
TRBJ2-3 TRBV4-2 . . TGTGCCAGCAGCCAAGATCGCGGGGTAAGCACAGATACGCAGTATTTT CASSQDRGVSTDTQYF
TRBJ1-2 TRBV19 . . TGTGCCATTTCGAGGATCTATGGCTACACCTTC CAISRIYGYTF
TRBJ2-2 TRBV7-7 . . TGTGCTAGCAGCTTAGGTGGCGGCTCAGGGGAGCTGTTTTTT CASSLGGGSGELFF
TRBJ2-3 TRBV5-1 . . TGCGCCAGCAGTTGGGGGGAGACCACAGATACGCAGTATTTT CASSWGETTDTQYF
TRBJ2-7 TRBV28 TRBD1 . TGTGCCAGCAGACGCCTACAGGGGAGCTCCTACGAGCAGTACTTC CASRRLQGSSYEQYF
TRBJ1-1 TRBV19 . . TGTGCCAGTAGTATAGGGGGGGTATTGATGGCTGAAGCTTTCTTT CASSIGGVLMAEAFF
TRBJ2-5 TRBV11-2 TRBD2 few TGTGCCAGCAGCTTATTCGGGCGGGGGGTCCTCCAAGAGACCCAGTACTTC CASSLFGRGVLQETQYF
TRBJ1-2 TRBV9 . . TGTGCCAGCAGCCTCTATGACAGAGCTAACTATGGCTACACCTTC CASSLYDRANYGYTF
TRBJ2-1 TRBV30 TRBD2 . TGTGCCTGGAGTCGCGCAGGTCTAGCGGAAGTTAATGAGCAGTTCTTC CAWSRAGLAEVNEQFF
TRBJ1-6 TRBV19 . few TGTGCCAGTAGTATAGCGACAGCCTCTAATTCACCCCTCCACTTT CASSIATASNSPLHF
TRBJ2-3 TRBV7-2 . . TGTGCCAGCAGCTTAAGTCACTCCAGGGATACGCAGTATTTT CASSLSHSRDTQYF
TRBJ1-4 TRBV7-2 . . TGTGCCAGCAGTTCTATTAATGAAAAACTGTTTTTT CASSSINEKLFF
TRBJ1-2 TRBV6-6 . . TGTGCCAGCAGTTACTCAGGGACAACAGACGGCTACACCTTC CASSYSGTTDGYTF
TRBJ2-7 TRBV7-3 . . TGTGCCAGCAGCTTAACAGGGGATGAGCAGTACTTC CASSLTGDEQYF
TRBJ1-1 TRBV12-3/TRBV12-4 . once TGTGCCAGCAGTCAACAGCAGAACACTGAAGCTTTCTTT CASSQQQNTEAFF
TRBJ2-4 TRBV28 TRBD2 . TGTGCCAGCAGCCCAGCAGCCGGGACTAGCGGGGGGCTAGCCAAAAACATTCAGTACTTC CASSPAAGTSGGLAKNIQYF
TRBJ2-7 TRBV5-1 TRBD1 few TGCGCCAGCAGCCTGCCGGACAGGGCCGAGTACGAGCAGTACTTC CASSLPDRAEYEQYF
TRBJ2-7 TRBV30 . . TGTGCCTGGGGAAGCTTAGCGACCTACGAGCAGTACTTC CAWGSLATYEQYF
TRBJ2-7 TRBV19 TRBD2 . TGTGCCAGTTCTAGTCCGGGACTAGGCGAGCAGTACTTC CASSSPGLGEQYF
TRBJ1-1 TRBV30 . once TGTGCCTGGCGTAGACAGACAAACGCGAACACTGAAGCTTTCTTT CAWRRQTNANTEAFF
TRBJ2-7 TRBV7-9 . few TGTGCCAGCAGCTTACCGCCACGAGACGAGCAGTACTTC CASSLPPRDEQYF
TRBJ2-6 TRBV5-4 . . TGTGCCAGCAGCTTACCAGGCTCTGGGGCCAACGTCCTGACTTTC CASSLPGSGANVLTF
TRBJ1-3 TRBV5-1 . . TGCGCCAGCAGCTTGAGTACGAGGGTTGGAAACACCATATATTTT CASSLSTRVGNTIYF
TRBJ1-2 TRBV2 TRBD1 few TGTGCCAGCAGGGGGACAGGGGGAAACTATGGCTACACCTTC CASRGTGGNYGYTF
TRBJ2-7 TRBV27 TRBD2 . TGTGCCAGCAGTTTACCGGGACTAGGACGCGAGCAGTACTTC CASSLPGLGREQYF
TRBJ1-4 TRBV5-6 TRBD1 . TGTGCCAGCAGCTTAAGGGGGCTTAATGAAAAACTGTTTTTT CASSLRGLNEKLFF
TRBJ2-7 TRBV28 . . TGTGCCAGCAGTTTTAGGCCGGGAGCCGACGAGCAGTACTTC CASSFRPGADEQYF
TRBJ2-2 TRBV4-2 TRBD2 . TGTGCCAGCAGCCAATTCGGAGGCGGGAGAACGAACACCGGGGAGCTGTTTTTT CASSQFGGGRTNTGELFF
TRBJ2-2 TRBV4-3 TRBD2 . TGCGCCAGCAGCCAAAAAACGACTAGCGGGGGCCCGGGCACCGGGGAGCTGTTTTTT CASSQKTTSGGPGTGELFF
TRBJ1-2 TRBV12-3/TRBV12-4 . once TGTGCCAGCAGTTTAGGCAGATATGGCTACACCTTC CASSLGRYGYTF
TRBJ1-1 TRBV6-5 TRBD1 . TGTGCCAGCAGTTCGCACGGGACAGTCCCGCGAGCTTTCTTT CASSSHGTVPRAFF
TRBJ2-3 TRBV13 TRBD2 . TGTGCCAGCAGCTTAGGGGGGACTAGCGGGGATACGCAGTATTTT CASSLGGTSGDTQYF